This T cell receptor (beta chain) was retrieved from a study of cytotoxic CD8 clonotypes in ibrutinib-treated CLL. Across the whole study: The cohort had about a dozen relapsed/refractory and around 14 treatment-naive patients, 17 IGHV unmutated. Response sampling came at median approximately twelve months of treatment, ranging roughly 6 to 40 months.

Broader study findings: Baseline levels were approached again at progression, after clonality had risen at ibrutinib response.

This CDR3 has 16 residues. Germline V CDR1 and CDR2: SGHTA, FQGNSA. Unmatched junction bases numbered 8, after V lost 5 bases and J lost 3 bases. Target depth was 1 in 200,000 to 1 in 1 million T cells, about 10x per clonotype. Method: immunoSEQ multiplex PCR; TCRdb's copy keeps in-frame clones and lacks some. The top ten hold about 13% of the sample, which has about 44,000 clones, 60% to 75% seen once. As to this clone: Its target is not known.

This clonotype was sampled from a human donor with chronic lymphocytic leukemia. The V and J genes are TRBV7-2 and TRBJ2-7; 12 positions match TRBD2. The sample here was PBMCs, taken after 12 months of ibrutinib treatment. The chain's CDR3 is CASSLQGLAGIYEQYF. In DNA, the CDR3 is TGTGCCAGCAGCCTCCAAGGACTAGCGGGGATCTACGAGCAGTACTTC.